This T cell receptor (beta chain) was identified during a study of cytomegalovirus exposure and HLA in healthy donors (dated by TCRdb to 2016 to 2017). Background for the entire study: An earlier analysis of approximately 640 of the donors reported approximately 270 Gb of sequence data and 117 million unique TCR beta sequences from roughly 180 million T cells. On average, about 240,000 unique TCR beta nucleotide sequences were sequenced per donor among about 400 genotyped donors of the cohort, with 15% to 20% of those sequences being non-productive. The number of typed donors differed by locus: about 620-640 for A, B, C, DRB1 and DQB1; approximately 530 for DQA1; about 600 for DPA1; and about 450 for DPB1. The study used immunosequencing to profile the T cell repertoires of approximately 650 subjects and linked those repertoires to cytomegalovirus serostatus. A later analysis re-analyzed previously published TCR beta repertoires from 500 to 700 donors and added high-resolution HLA genotyping to study TCR occurrence patterns. Every repertoire in the discovery cohort had been generated on one and the same sequencing platform. Donor age, sex, ethnicity and CMV serostatus were compiled alongside the repertoire data. An earlier analysis of several hundred of the donors used high-throughput TCR beta sequencing to judge whether each TCR beta V gene segment behaved as functional or pseudogenic. The aim of the study was to test whether cataloging public T cell receptors could identify signatures of past pathogen exposure. About five DR-DQ haplotypes were handled as single units for association and clustering, since linkage in the cohort was strong. A later genetic analysis took genome-wide SNP genotypes for about three fifths of the 666 donors and used that subset as a discovery cohort. An early release covering some 640 HLA-typed donors comprised about 320 gigabases of sequencing data and around 80 million unique TCR sequences. HLA typing covered class I and class II loci at four-digit resolution. The genetic ancestry cluster associated with self-reported Caucasian donors included around four fifths of the roughly 390 genotyped donors. A separate validation cohort of about 110 different subjects was used in addition to the roughly 670-subject first cohort. In the later analysis, no new phenotypic data were used to find candidate immune exposures; instead, reliance was placed on TCR beta sequences and their occurrence across donors. To predict cytomegalovirus infection status, the study combined high-throughput TCR immunosequencing, statistical association of individual TCRs with disease status, and machine learning. The full study reports these points: Cytomegalovirus status was reported to be diagnosed by the classifier with high specificity and sensitivity in both the original and validation cohorts. In a later analysis, TCR association rates were found to vary across HLA loci, with the most associated TCRs seen for DRB1 alleles and the fewest for HLA-C alleles. In an earlier analysis of 587 of the donors, most TCR beta V segments appeared in productive rearrangements about 87% or about 30% of the time, broadly matching IMGT annotations. A further reported finding was that TCR beta sequences accurately predicted the HLA-A and HLA-B alleles for most subjects in the first cohort. According to the authors, the approach could potentially be generalized to other disease states and immunological phenotypes. The study listed 150 to 200 TCR beta chains as associated with cytomegalovirus. The sequencing pipeline was judged likely to have produced a cluster of highly shared sequence variants as a technical artifact. The cohort was sequenced for TCR beta chains only, and without alpha or paired-chain data the features that could be detected were limited. Specific HLA alleles were associated with 15,000 to 20,000 TCR beta sequences at a false discovery rate of 0.05 in a later analysis. An association between a missense DCLRE1C variant and V-gene and J-gene trimming of TCR beta chains was found in a later genetic analysis and replicated in an independent cohort. Linkage disequilibrium might explain the correlated functional status among segregating V segments, but an unknown experimental factor could not be excluded. Because HLA typing was unavailable for some donors at each locus, only the typed subset was used in association tests. Most CMV-associated TCR beta chains appeared to be HLA-restricted in a later analysis, and the HLA associations seemed to be driven largely by CMV exposure. In vitro tests confirmed that a few of the cytomegalovirus-associated TCR beta chains recognize cytomegalovirus antigens. Compared with the approximately 700-donor mean, donors in an Asian-associated ancestry cluster had fewer N-insertions in productive TCRs, according to a later genetic analysis. Across donors, most TCR sequences were observed very rarely, whereas some public TCRs were present in many individuals. The presence/absence analyses assumed that sequencing depth was roughly uniform across donors, and that assumption may not be true. The earlier analysis of some 560 of the donors excluded roughly 17 rarely observed V segments, including chromosome 9 orphons, because counts were too low. Compared with equally common non-associated chains, HLA-associated TCR beta chains in a later analysis were more clonally expanded and had lower generation probabilities. Several of the top co-occurrence clusters appeared to be linked to parvovirus B19, influenza, CMV and Epstein-Barr virus, according to a later analysis. Immune exposure information for the cohort was limited to CMV serostatus. Some IMGT-functional V segments, including TRBV6-2 and TRBV6-3, could not be distinguished by the 87-base-pair reads and were therefore excluded. Assigning TCR associations to individual alleles was difficult when HLA alleles, especially DR and DQ, strongly co-occurred.

The cohort consisted of approximately 670 healthy bone marrow donors. Cohort members were all nominally healthy when sampled, although unrecorded immune exposures were likely present. The donor was CMV seronegative and was included in the group of approximately 350 seronegative cohort members. Each donor provided a peripheral blood sample, and peripheral blood mononuclear cells were used for TCR beta sequencing. Genomic DNA extraction from the blood cell samples was performed with the Qiagen DNeasy Blood Extraction Kit. The method was the immunoSEQ multiplex PCR assay. The multiplex PCR relied on a mix of 60 forward primers for TCR Vbeta segments and 13 reverse primers for TCR Jbeta segments. The CDR3 region of rearranged TCR beta genes was amplified from genomic DNA by a multiplex PCR assay. On the Illumina HiSeq System, the amplified TCR beta libraries were sequenced as 87-base-pair reads. Per the source publication's procedure: A later analysis counted approximately 76 million unique TCR beta chains across the roughly 700 repertoires, and roughly 10 million of these chains were shared by at least two donors. Raw reads were error-corrected and collapsed into unique sequences by a nearest-neighbor algorithm in which closely related sequences were merged to remove PCR and sequencing errors. To assign V, D and J gene segments, CDR3 sequences were aligned to IMGT reference sequences. Each retained sequence needed at least a six-nucleotide match to both a V gene segment and a J gene segment. A rearrangement was called productive if the CDR3 had no stop codons and remained in frame with V and J, and every other rearrangement was called non-productive. CDR3 was defined by IMGT convention, running from the second conserved V-encoded cysteine to the conserved J-encoded phenylalanine. The earlier analysis of some 540 of the donors excluded any sequence lacking an unambiguous match to a single V gene segment. An earlier analysis of a few hundred of the donors called V segments functional above 56.7% productive rearrangements and segregating when the between-donor standard deviation exceeded 5%. A statistical classification framework was built to diagnose cytomegalovirus status from the catalog of TCR beta chain sequences. V and J gene assignment, in a later analysis, came from comparing TCR nucleotide sequences with IMGT/GENE-DB human TR gene sequences. The TCRdist pipeline was used in a later analysis to assign CDR3 sequences and most-parsimonious VDJ recombination scenarios. In a later analysis, each TCR beta chain was defined by its CDR3 amino acid sequence together with its V-gene family, and reads lacking a unique V-gene family were excluded. To address suspected cross-contamination and a sequencing artifact, a later analysis removed some 620 highly shared, low-generation-probability nucleotide sequences. For each public chain, a later analysis derived a clonal expansion index from normalized ranks of inferred template counts within each repertoire. In a later analysis, generation probabilities were computed with a VDJ recombination model fitted to out-of-frame rearrangements, and the resulting probabilities were checked against IGoR. In a later analysis, hypergeometric tests were used to score TCR-TCR, TCR-HLA and TCR-CMV co-occurrence, with a repertoire-size bias correction applied to TCR pairs. False discovery rates were estimated in a later analysis by permuting HLA or CMV assignments 20 times. In a later analysis, co-occurring TCRs were grouped using DBSCAN, with TCRdist sequence similarity added in when clustering inside HLA-allele-positive subsets. Repertoires with fewer than 30,000 or more than 120,000 public chains were left out of co-occurrence clustering, as were about 5 repertoires with anomalous nucleotide sharing. Sourced from immuneACCESS, this table was stored by TCRdb with only in-frame sequences that have V and J called. A share of the clones is absent; for the studies checked, an unresolved V gene accounts for under half, and the remainder has no known explanation. D and trimming were read from the DNA, whereas the V and J calls and clone size are those reported in that table. Present in this sample are approximately 190,000 clones, 84% of which were seen just once. The ten most abundant clones make up 0.25% to 0.3% of the sample.

The germline V gene supplies CDR1 SGHTA and CDR2 FQGNSA. Trimming takes 6 bases from V and 1 base from J, and the germline ends sit 16 bases apart. CDR3 length: 15 amino acids, cysteine to phenylalanine. The sequence is cut down to CDR3 DNA, 45 bases in frame from base 1. Remarks on this clone: Its target antigen remains unknown. Per-base quality was not reported, and no clone a single base away is much larger than it.

This TCR was recovered from a boy aged 5-17 years in good health and CMV-seronegative. This receptor chain uses TRBV7-2 and TRBJ2-7, and TRBD1 may be the D gene, going by 6 matching bases. Sample: PBMCs. The CDR3 corresponds to CASRATGILSYEQYF. The sequenced DNA is TGTGCCAGCAGAGCCACAGGGATCTTATCCTACGAGCAGTACTTC.